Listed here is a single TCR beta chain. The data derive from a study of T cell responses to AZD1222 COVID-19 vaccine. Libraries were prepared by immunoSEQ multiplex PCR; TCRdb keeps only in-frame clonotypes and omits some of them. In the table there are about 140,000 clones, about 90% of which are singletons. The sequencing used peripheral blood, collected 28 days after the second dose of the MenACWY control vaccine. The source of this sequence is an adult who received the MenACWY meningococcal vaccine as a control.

CDR3: CASSLGQLYEQYF. The CDR3 nucleotides are TGTGCCAGCAGTTTGGGACAGTTATACGAGCAGTACTTC. The chain couples TRBV27 to TRBJ2-7, with TRBD1 matching over 7 bases. The V segment lost 3 bases and the J segment 4 bases; nucleotides outside the gene matches: 3. The CDR3 is 13 amino acids. CDR1 is MNHEY and CDR2 is SMNVEV in the germline V gene (reference sequence).